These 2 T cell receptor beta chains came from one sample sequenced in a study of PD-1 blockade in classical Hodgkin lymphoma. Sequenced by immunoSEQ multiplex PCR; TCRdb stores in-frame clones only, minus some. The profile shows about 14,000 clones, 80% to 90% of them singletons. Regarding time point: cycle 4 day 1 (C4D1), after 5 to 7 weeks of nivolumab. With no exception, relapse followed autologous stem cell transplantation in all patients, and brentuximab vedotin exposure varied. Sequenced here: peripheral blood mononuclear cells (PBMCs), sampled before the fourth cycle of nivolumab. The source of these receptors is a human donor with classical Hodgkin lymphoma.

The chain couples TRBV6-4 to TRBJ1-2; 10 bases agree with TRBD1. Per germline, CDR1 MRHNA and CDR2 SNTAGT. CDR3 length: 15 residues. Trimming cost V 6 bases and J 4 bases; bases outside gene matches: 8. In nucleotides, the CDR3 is TGTGCCAGCAGGCCCGACAGGGGGCCAGGCTATGGCTACACCTTC. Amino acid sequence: CASRPDRGPGYGYTF.

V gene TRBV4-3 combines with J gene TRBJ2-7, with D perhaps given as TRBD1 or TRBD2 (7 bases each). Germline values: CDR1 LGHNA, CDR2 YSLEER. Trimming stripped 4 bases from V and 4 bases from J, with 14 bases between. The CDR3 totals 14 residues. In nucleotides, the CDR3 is TGCGCCAGCAGCCCGGGTCAGGGGGGGTACGAGCAGTACTTC. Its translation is CASSPGQGGYEQYF.